This entry is about one T cell receptor beta chain. Its specificity is not known. This entry comes from a study of T cell repertoires in cytomegalovirus infection. Study summary: Matching HLA type and CMV infection were both indicated by public TCR beta signatures. General study points: Carriers of CMV plus the relevant HLA were identified by cumulative public TCR beta family frequency.

TCRdb reprocessed the reads via MiXCR and lists one record per CDR3 protein. The repertoire holds 300,000 or so distinct CDR3 sequences, with 25% as singletons. The length of the CDR3 is 14 residues. The germline V gene encodes CDR1 KGHDR and CDR2 SFDVKD. The V gene end was trimmed by 6 bases and the J gene end by 4 bases; junction bases not matched to a gene: 5. This receptor was identified in a human donor in good health (CMV status not recorded). Some clones in this sample may be carry-over from other donors' samples. The input for sequencing was cultured PBMCs, taken from culture after CMV antigen stimulation. This rearrangement joins TRBV24-1 to TRBJ2-1; the match to TRBD2 covers 7 bases. The DNA for the CDR3 is TGTGCCACCAGTCATGGCGGGAGATACAATGAGCAGTTCTTC. This gives the protein CATSHGGRYNEQFF.